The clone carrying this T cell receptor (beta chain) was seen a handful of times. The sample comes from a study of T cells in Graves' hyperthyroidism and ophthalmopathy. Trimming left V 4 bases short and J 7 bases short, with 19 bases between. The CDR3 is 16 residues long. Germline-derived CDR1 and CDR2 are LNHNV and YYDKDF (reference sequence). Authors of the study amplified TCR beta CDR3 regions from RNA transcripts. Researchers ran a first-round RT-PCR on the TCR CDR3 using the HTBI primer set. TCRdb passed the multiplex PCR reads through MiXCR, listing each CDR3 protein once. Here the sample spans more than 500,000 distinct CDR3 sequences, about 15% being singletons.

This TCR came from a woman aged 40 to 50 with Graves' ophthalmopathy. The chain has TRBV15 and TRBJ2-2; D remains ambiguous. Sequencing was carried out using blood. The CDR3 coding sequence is TGTGCCACCAGCACAGGAATTATAGCCCTTGGCGGGGAGCTGTTTTTT. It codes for CATSTGIIALGGELFF.